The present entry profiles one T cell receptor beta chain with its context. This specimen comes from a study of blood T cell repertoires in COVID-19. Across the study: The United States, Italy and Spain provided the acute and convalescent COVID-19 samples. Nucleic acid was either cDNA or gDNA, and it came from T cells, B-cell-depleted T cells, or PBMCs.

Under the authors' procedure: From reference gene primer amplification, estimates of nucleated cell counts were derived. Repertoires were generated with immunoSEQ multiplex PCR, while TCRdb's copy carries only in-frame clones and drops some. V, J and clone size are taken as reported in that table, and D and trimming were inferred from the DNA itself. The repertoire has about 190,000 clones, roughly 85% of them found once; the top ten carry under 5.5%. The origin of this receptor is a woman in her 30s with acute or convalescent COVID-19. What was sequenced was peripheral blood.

The CDR3 region is CASSLSGNLYEGTF. Here the CDR3 DNA reads TGTGCCAGCAGTTTATCAGGAAACCTCTATGAGGGCACCTTC. The chain combines TRBV27 with TRBJ1-2; D is uncertain. The V gene lost 0 bases and the J gene lost 13 bases, with 18 bases spanning the gap. The CDR3 has 14 amino acids. Germline CDR1 MNHEY, CDR2 SMNVEV (reference sequence).